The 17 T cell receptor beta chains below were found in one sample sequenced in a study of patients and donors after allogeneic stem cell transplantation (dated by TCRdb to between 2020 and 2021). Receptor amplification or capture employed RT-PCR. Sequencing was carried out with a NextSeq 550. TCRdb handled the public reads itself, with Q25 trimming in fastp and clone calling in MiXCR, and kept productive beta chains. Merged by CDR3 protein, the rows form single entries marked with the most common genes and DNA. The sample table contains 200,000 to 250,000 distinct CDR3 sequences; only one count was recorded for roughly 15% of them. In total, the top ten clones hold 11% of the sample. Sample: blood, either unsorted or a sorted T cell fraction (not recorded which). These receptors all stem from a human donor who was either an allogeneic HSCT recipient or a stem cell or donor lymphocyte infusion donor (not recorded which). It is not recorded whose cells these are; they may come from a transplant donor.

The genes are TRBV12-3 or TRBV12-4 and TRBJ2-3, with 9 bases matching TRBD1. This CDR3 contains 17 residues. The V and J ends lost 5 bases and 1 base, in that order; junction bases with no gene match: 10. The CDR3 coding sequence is TGTGCCAGCAGTAACCAACAGGGGGCGGTGGGCACAGATACGCAGTATTTT. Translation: CASSNQQGAVGTDTQYF.

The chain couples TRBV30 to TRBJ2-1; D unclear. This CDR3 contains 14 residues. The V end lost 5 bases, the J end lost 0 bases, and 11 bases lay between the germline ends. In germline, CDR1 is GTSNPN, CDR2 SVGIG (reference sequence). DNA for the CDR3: TGTGCCTGGGTGTCTAGGAGCTCCTACAATGAGCAGTTCTTC. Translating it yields CAWVSRSSYNEQFF.

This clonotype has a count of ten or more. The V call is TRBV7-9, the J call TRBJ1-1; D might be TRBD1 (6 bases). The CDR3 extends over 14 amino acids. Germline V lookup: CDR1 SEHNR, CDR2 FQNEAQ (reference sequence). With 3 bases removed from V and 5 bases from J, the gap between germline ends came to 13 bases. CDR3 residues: CASSFSQGRTEAFF. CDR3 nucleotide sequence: TGTGCCAGCAGCTTCTCACAGGGAAGGACTGAAGCTTTCTTT.

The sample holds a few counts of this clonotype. In DNA, the CDR3 is TGTGCCAGTAGTAACCACAGGGCGAGGGGTGAGCAGTTCTTC. Amino acid sequence: CASSNHRARGEQFF. The chain recombines TRBV19 with TRBJ2-1; tentative D call: TRBD1 (6 bases). Trimming removed 4 bases from V and 9 bases from J, with 16 bases in between. The CDR3 contains 14 residues. CDR1 is LNHDA, CDR2 SQIVND, per germline (reference sequence).

In nucleotides, the CDR3 is TGTGCCAGCAGTGAGGGACCGATAGACTATGGCTACACCTTC. It specifies CASSEGPIDYGYTF. The V call is TRBV2, the J call TRBJ1-2; tentatively, D is TRBD1 (5 bases). Trimming removed 3 bases at V and 3 bases at J, with 11 bases between. The CDR3 runs to 14 residues. Per the germline V gene, CDR1 is SNHLY and CDR2 is FYNNEI.

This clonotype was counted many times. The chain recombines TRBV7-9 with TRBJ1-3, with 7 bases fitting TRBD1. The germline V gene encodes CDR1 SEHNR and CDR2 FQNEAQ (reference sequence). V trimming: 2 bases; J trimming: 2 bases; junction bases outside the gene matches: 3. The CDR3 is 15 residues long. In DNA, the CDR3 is TGTGCCAGCAGCTTATCGACAGGGACTGGAAACACCATATATTTT. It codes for CASSLSTGTGNTIYF.

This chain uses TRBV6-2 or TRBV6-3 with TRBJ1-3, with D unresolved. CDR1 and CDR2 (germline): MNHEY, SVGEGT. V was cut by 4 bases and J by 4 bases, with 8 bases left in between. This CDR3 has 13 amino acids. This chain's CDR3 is CASSWTSGNTIYF. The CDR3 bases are TGTGCCAGCAGTTGGACCTCCGGAAACACCATATATTTT.

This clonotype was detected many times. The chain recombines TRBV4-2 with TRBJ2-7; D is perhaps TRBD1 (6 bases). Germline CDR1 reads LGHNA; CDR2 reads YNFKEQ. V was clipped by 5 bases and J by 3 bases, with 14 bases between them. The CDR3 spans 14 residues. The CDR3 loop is CASSTTGGDYEQYF. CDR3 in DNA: TGTGCCAGCAGCACGACAGGAGGAGACTACGAGCAGTACTTC.

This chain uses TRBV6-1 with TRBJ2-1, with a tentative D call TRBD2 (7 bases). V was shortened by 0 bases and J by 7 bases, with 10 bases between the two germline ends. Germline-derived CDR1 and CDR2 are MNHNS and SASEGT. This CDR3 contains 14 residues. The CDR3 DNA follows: TGTGCCAGCAGTGAAGCAGGGGGGGTAAATGAGCAGTTCTTC. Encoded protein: CASSEAGGVNEQFF.

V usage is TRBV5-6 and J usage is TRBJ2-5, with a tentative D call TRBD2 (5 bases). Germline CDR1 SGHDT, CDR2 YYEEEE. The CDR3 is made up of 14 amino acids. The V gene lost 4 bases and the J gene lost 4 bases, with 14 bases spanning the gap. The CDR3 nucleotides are TGTGCCAGCAGCCTGCAAGGGAGCCCAGAGACCCAGTACTTC. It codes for CASSLQGSPETQYF. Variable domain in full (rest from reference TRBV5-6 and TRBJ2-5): DAGVTQSPTHLIKTRGQQVTLRCSPKSGHDTVSWYQQALGQGPQFIFQYYEEEERQRGNFPDRFSGHQFPNYSSELNVNALLLGDSALYLCASSLQGSPETQYFGPGTRLLVL.

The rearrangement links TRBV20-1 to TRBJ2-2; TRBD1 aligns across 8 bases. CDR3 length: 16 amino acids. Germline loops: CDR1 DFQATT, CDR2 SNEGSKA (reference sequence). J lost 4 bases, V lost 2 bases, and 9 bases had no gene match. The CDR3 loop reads CSARKTGTGVTGELFF. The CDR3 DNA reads TGCAGTGCTAGAAAAACCGGGACAGGAGTCACCGGGGAGCTGTTTTTT.

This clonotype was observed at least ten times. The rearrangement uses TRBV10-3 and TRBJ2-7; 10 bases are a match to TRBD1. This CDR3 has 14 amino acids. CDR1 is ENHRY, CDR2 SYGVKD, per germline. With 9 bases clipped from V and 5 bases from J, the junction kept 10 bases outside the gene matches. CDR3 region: CAIGGGTGVDEQYF. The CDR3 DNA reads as TGTGCCATTGGCGGTGGGACAGGGGTCGACGAGCAGTACTTC.

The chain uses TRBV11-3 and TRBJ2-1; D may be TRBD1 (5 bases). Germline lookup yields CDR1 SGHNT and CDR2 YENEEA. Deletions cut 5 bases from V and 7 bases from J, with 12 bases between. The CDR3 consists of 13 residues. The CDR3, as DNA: TGTGCCAGCAGCCCCAGGGCCGGTAATGAGCAGTTCTTC. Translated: CASSPRAGNEQFF.

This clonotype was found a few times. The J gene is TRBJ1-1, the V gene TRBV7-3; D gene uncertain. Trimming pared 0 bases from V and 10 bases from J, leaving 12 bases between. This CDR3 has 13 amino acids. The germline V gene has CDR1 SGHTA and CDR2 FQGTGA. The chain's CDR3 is CASSLTEFESAFF. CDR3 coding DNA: TGTGCCAGCAGCTTAACGGAGTTTGAATCAGCTTTCTTT.

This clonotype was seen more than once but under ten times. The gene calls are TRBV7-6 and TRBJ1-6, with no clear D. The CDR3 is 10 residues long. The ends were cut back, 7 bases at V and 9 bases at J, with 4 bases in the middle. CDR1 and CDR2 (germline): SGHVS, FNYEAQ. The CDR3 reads CASKGSPLHF. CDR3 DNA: TGTGCCAGCAAGGGTTCACCCCTCCACTTT.

The CDR3 bases are TGCGCCAGCAGCCAAGAGGTGATAGGGACAGCTTCTTATGGCTACACCTTC. Protein product: CASSQEVIGTASYGYTF. This chain links TRBV4-1 with TRBJ1-2; 7 bases map to TRBD1. The germline V gene encodes CDR1 MGHRA and CDR2 YSYEKL. The CDR3 sequence is 17 residues long. The V and J ends lost 0 bases and 5 bases, in that order; junction bases with no gene match: 12.

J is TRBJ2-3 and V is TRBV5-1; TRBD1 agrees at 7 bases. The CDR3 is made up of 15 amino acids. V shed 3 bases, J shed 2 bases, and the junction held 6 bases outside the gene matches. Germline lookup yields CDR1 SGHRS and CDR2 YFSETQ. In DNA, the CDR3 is TGCGCCAGCAGCTACTCGGGACAGTTCACAGATACGCAGTATTTT. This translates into CASSYSGQFTDTQYF.